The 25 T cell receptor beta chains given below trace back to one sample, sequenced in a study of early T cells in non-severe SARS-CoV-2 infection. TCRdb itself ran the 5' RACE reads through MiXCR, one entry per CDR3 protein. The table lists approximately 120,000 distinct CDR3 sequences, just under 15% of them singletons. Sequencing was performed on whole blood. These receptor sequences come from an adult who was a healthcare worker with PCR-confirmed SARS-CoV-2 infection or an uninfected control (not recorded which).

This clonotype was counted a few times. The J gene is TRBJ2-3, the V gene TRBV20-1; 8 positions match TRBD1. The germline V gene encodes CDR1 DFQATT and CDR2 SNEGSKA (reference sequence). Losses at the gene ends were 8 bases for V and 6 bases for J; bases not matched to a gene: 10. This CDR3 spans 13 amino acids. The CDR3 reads CSLGTGRFDTQYF. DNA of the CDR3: TGCAGTCTCGGGACAGGAAGGTTCGATACGCAGTATTTT.

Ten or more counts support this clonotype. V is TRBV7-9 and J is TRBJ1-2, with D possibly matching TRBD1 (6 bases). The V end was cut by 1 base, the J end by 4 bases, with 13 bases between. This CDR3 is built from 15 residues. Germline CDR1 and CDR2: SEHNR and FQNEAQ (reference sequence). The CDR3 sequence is CASSLDGTPSYGYTF. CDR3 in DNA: TGTGCCAGCAGCTTAGACGGGACACCATCCTATGGCTACACCTTC.

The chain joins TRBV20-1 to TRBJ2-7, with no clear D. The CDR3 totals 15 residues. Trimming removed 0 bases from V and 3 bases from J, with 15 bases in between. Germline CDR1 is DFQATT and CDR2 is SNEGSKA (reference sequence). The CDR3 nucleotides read TGCAGTGCTAGAGATGGCGCCGTCCCCTTCTACGAGCAGTACTTC. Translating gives CSARDGAVPFYEQYF.

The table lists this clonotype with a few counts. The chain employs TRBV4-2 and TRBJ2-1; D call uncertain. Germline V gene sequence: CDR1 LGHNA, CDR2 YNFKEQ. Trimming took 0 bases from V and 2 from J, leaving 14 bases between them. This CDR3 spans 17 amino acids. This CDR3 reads CASSQDMNSGPYNEQFF. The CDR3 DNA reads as TGTGCCAGCAGCCAAGATATGAATAGTGGTCCCTACAATGAGCAGTTCTTC.

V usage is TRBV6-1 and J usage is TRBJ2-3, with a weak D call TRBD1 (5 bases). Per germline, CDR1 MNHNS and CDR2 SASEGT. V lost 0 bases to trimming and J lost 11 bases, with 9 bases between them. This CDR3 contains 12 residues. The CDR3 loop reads CASSEAGRVQYF. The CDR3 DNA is TGTGCCAGCAGTGAAGCGGGCAGGGTGCAGTATTTT.

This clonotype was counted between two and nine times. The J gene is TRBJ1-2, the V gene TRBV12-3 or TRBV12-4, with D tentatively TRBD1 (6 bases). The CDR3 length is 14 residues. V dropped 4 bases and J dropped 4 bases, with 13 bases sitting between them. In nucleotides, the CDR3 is TGTGCCAGCAGTTCTCTAACAGGGTCCTATGGCTACACCTTC. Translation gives CASSSLTGSYGYTF.

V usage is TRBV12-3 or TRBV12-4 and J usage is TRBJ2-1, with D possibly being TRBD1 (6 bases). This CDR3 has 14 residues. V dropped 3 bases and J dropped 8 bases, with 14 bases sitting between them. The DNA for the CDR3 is TGTGCCAGCAGTTTCCGGAGACAGGAGGATGAGCAGTTCTTC. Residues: CASSFRRQEDEQFF.

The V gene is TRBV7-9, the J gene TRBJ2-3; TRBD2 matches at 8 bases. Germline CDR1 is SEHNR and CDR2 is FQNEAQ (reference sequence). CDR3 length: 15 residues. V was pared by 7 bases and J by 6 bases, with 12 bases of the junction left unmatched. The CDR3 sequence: CASTSGRGGPDTQYF. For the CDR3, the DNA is TGTGCCAGCACCTCAGGACGGGGGGGCCCTGATACGCAGTATTTT.

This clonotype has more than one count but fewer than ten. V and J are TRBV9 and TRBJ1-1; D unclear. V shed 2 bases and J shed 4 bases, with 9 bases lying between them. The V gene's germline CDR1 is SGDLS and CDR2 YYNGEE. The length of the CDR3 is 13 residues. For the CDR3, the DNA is TGTGCCAGCAGCGTTGGCCTAGCCACTGAAGCTTTCTTT. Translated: CASSVGLATEAFF.

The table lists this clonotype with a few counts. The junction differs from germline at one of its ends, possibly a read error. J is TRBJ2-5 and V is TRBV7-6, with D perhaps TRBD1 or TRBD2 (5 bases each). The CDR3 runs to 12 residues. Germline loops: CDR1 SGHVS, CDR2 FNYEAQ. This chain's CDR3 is CASSTGWTPEDF. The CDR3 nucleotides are TGTGCCAGCAGCACTGGGTGGACACCGGAGGACTTC.

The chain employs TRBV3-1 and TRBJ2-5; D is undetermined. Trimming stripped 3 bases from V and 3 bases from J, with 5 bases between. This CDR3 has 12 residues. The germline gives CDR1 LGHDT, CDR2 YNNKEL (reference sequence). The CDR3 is CASSHREETQYF. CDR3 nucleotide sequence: TGTGCCAGCAGCCACCGGGAAGAGACCCAGTACTTC.

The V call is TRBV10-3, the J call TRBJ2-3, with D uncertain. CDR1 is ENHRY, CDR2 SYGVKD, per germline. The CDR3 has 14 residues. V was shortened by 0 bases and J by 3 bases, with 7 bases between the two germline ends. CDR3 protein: CAISESPQTDTQYF. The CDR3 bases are TGTGCCATCAGTGAGTCTCCCCAAACAGATACGCAGTATTTT.

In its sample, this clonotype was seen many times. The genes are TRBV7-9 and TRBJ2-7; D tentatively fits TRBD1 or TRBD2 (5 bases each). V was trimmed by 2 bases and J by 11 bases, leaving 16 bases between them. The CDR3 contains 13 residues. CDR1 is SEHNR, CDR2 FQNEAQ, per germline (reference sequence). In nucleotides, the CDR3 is TGTGCCAGCAGCTTAAGGGGTAGCGCCAAGGAGTACTTC. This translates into CASSLRGSAKEYF. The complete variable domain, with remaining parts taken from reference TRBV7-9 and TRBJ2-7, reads DTGVSQNPRHKITKRGQNVTFRCDPISEHNRLYWYRQTLGQGPEFLTYFQNEAQLEKSRLLSDRFSAERPKGSFSTLEIQRTEQGDSAMYLCASSLRGSAKEYFGPGTRLTVT.

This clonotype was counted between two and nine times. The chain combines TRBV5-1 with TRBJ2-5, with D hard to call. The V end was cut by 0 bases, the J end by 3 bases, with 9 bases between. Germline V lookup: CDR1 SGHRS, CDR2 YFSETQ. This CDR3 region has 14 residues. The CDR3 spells CASSLAHRKETQYF. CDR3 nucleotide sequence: TGCGCCAGCAGCTTGGCCCACCGGAAAGAGACCCAGTACTTC.

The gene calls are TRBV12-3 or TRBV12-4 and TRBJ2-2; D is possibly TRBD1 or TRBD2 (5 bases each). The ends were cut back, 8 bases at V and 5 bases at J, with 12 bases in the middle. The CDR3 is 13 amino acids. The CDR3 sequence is CASLPRGTGELFF. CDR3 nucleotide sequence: TGTGCCAGCCTTCCGAGGGGTACCGGGGAGCTGTTTTTT.

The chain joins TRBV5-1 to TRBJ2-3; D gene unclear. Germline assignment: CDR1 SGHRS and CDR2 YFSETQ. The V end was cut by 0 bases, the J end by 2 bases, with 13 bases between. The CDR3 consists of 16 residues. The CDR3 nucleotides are TGCGCCAGCAGCTTGGGAGTGGGCGGAACCACAGATACGCAGTATTTT. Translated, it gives CASSLGVGGTTDTQYF. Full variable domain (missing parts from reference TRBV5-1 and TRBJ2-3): KAGVTQTPRYLIKTRGQQVTLSCSPISGHRSVSWYQQTPGQGLQFLFEYFSETQRNKGNFPGRFSGRQFSNSRSEMNVSTLELGDSALYLCASSLGVGGTTDTQYFGPGTRLTVL.

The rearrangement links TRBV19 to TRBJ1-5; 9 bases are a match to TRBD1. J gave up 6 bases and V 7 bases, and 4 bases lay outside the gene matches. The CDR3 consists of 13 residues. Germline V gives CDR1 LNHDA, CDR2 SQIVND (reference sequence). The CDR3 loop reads CASNTGGLQPQHF. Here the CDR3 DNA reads TGTGCCAGTAATACAGGGGGCCTTCAGCCCCAGCATTTT.

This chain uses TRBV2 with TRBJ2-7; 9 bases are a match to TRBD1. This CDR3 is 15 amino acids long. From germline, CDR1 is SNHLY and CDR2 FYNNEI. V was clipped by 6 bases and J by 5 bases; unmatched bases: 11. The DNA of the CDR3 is TGTGCCAGCAGCCTCCTACAGGGGGCTGACAACGAGCAGTACTTC. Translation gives CASSLLQGADNEQYF.

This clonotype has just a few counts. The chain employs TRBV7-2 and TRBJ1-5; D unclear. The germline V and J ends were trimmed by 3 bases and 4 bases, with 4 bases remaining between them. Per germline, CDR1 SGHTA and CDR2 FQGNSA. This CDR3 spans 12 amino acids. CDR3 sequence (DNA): TGTGCCAGCAGCTTGTTTAATCAGCCCCAGCATTTT. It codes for CASSLFNQPQHF. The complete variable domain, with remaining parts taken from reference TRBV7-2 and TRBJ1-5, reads GAGVSQSPSNKVTEKGKDVELRCDPISGHTALYWYRQSLGQGLEFLIYFQGNSAPDKSGLPSDRFSAERTGGSVSTLTIQRTQQEDSAVYLCASSLFNQPQHFGDGTRLSIL.

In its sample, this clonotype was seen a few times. CDR3 protein: CASSLMAGSTDTQYF. Written as DNA, the CDR3 is TGTGCCAGCAGCTTGATGGCGGGGAGCACAGATACGCAGTATTTT. V gene TRBV5-4 combines with J gene TRBJ2-3, with D possibly being TRBD2 (6 bases). Germline V gene lookup returns CDR1 SGHNT and CDR2 YYREEE (reference sequence). Trimming pared 1 base from V and 0 bases from J, leaving 9 bases between. This CDR3 comprises 15 residues. The full variable domain, in which reference TRBV5-4 and TRBJ2-3 provide the parts outside the CDR3, is ETGVTQSPTHLIKTRGQQVTLRCSSQSGHNTVSWYQQALGQGPQFIFQYYREEENGRGNFPPRFSGLQFPNYSSELNVNALELDDSALYLCASSLMAGSTDTQYFGPGTRLTVL.

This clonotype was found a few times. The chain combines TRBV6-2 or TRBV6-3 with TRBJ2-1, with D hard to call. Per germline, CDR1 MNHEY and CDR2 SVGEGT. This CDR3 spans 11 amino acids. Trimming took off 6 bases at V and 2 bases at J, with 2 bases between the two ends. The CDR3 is CASRTYNEQFF. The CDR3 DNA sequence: TGTGCCAGCAGGACCTACAATGAGCAGTTCTTC.

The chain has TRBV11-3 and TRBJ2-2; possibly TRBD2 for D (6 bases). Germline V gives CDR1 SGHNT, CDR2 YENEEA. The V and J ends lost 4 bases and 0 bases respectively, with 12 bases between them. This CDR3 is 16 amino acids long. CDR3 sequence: CASSYDSGTNTGELFF. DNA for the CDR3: TGTGCCAGCAGCTATGATAGCGGAACGAACACCGGGGAGCTGTTTTTT.

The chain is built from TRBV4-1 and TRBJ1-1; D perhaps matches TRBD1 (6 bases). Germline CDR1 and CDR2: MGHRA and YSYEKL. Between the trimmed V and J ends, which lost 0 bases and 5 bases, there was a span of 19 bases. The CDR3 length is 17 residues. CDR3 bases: TGCGCCAGCAGCCAAGATCATGGGGGCGGATTACGGACTGAAGCTTTCTTT. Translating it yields CASSQDHGGGLRTEAFF.

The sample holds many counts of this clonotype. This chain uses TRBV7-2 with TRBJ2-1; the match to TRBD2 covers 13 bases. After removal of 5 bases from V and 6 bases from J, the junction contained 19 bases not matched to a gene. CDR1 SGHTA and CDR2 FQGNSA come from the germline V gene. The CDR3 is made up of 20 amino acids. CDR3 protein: CASSRPRSGLAGKASNEQFF. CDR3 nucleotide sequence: TGTGCCAGCAGCCGACCGAGGTCGGGACTAGCGGGGAAAGCCAGCAATGAGCAGTTCTTC.

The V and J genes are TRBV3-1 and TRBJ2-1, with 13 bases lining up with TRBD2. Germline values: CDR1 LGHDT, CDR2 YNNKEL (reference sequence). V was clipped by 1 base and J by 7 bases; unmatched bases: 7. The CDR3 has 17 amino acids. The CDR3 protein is CASSQGRTSGGVNEQFF. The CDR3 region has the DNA TGTGCCAGCAGCCAAGGTCGAACTAGCGGGGGGGTAAATGAGCAGTTCTTC.